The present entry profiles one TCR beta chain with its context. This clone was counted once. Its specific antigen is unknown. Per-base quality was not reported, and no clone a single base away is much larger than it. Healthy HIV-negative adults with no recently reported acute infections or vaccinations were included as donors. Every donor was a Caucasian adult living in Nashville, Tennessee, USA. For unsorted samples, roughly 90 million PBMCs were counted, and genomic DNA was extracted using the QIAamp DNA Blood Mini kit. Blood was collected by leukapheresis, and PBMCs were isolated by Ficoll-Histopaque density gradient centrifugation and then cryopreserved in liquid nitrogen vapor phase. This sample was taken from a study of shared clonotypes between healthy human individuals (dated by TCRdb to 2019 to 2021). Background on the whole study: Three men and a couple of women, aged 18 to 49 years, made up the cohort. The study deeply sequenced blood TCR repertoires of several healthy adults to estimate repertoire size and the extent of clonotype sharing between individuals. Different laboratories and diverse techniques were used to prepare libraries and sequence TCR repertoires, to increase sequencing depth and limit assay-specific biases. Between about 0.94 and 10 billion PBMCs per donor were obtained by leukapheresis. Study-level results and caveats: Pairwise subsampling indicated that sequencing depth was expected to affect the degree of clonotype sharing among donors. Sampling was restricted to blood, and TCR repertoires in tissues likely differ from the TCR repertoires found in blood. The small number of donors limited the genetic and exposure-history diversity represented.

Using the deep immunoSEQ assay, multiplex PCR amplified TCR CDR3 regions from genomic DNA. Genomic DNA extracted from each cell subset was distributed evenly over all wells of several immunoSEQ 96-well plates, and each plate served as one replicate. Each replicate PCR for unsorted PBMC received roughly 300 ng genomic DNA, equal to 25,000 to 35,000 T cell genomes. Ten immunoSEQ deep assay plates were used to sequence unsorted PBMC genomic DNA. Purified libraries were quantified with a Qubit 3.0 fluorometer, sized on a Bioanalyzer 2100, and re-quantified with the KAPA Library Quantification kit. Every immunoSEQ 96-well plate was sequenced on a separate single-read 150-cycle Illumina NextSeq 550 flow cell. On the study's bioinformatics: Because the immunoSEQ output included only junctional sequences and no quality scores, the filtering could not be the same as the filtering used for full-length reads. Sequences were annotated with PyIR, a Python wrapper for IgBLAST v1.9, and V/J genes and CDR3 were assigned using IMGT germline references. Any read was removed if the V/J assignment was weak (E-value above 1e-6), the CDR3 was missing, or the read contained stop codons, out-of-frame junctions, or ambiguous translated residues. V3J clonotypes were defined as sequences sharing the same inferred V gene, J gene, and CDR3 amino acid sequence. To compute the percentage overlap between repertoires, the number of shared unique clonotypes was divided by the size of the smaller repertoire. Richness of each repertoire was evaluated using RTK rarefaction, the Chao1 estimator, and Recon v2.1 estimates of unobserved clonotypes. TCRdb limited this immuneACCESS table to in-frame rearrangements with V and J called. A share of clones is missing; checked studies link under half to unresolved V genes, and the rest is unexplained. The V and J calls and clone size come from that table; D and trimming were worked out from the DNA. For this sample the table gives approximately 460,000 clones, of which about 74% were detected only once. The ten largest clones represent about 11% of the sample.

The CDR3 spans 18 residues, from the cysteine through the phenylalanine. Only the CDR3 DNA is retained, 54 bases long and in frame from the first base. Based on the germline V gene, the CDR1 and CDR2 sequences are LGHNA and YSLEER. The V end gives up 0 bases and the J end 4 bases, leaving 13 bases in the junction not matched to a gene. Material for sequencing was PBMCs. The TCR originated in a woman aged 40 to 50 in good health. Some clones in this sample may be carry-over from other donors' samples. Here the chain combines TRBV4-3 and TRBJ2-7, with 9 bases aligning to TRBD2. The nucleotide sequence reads TGCGCCAGCAGCCAAGAATCTAGCGGGACCCTACCCAGGTACGAGCAGTACTTC. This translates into CASSQESSGTLPRYEQYF.